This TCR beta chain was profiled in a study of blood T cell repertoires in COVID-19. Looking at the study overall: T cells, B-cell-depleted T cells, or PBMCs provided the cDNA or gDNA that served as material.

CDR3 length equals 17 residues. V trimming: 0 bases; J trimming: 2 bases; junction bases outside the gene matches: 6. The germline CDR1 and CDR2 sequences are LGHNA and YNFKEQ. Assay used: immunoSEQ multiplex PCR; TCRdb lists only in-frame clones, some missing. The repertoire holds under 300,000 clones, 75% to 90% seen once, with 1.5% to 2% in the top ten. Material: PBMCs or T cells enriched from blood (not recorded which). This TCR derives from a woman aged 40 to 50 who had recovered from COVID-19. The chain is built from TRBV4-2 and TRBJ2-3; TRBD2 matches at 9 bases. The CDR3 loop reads CASSQDPAGGDTDTQYF. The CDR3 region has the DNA TGTGCCAGCAGCCAAGATCCGGCGGGAGGGGACACAGATACGCAGTATTTT.